Each of the 19 T cell receptor beta chains below was sequenced from the same sample in a study of blood T cell repertoires in COVID-19. Using immunoSEQ multiplex PCR, the repertoire was profiled, and TCRdb retains in-frame clones only, with some absent. The repertoire has fewer than 200,000 clones, around 80% of them found once; the top ten carry under 20%. Sequenced input: PBMCs or T cells enriched from blood (not recorded which). Source of these receptors: a woman aged 70-85 years in a cohort exposed to, infected with or recovered from COVID-19 (not recorded which).

V gene TRBV11-2 combines with J gene TRBJ2-7; 7 bases align to TRBD1. Germline V gives CDR1 SGHAT, CDR2 FQNNGV. The junction had 9 bases not matched to a gene; V was cut back by 5 bases and J by 2 bases. CDR3 length equals 15 residues. CDR3 sequence (DNA): TGTGCCAGCAGCCCACAGGGGTCCGTTCCCTACGAGCAGTACTTC. Translation gives CASSPQGSVPYEQYF.

This clone was seen repeatedly, ten times or more. Other nucleotide sequences in the sample specify the same CDR3. V is TRBV2 and J is TRBJ1-5; a possible D gene is TRBD1 (5 bases). V lost 3 bases to trimming and J lost 3 bases, with 9 bases between them. Germline-derived CDR1 and CDR2 are SNHLY and FYNNEI. This CDR3 comprises 14 residues. CDR3 protein: CASSDRQLNQPQHF. The DNA for the CDR3 is TGTGCCAGCAGTGACCGACAGCTCAATCAGCCCCAGCATTTT. Full variable domain (missing parts from reference TRBV2 and TRBJ1-5): EPEVTQTPSHQVTQMGQEVILRCVPISNHLYFYWYRQILGQKVEFLVSFYNNEISEKSEIFDDQFSVERPDGSNFTLKIRSTKLEDSAMYFCASSDRQLNQPQHFGDGTRLSIL.

In its sample, this clone was seen once. The V and J genes are TRBV9 and TRBJ1-2; D is unclear. This CDR3 has 14 residues. CDR1 is SGDLS, CDR2 YYNGEE, per germline. V was pared by 0 bases and J by 5 bases, with 11 bases between. CDR3 nucleotides: TGTGCCAGCAGCGTAGCTGGGCCACCTTATGGCTACACCTTC. Amino acids: CASSVAGPPYGYTF.

V and J are TRBV24-1 and TRBJ2-1, with 11 bases identical to TRBD1. The CDR3 totals 16 residues. The germline V gene encodes CDR1 KGHDR and CDR2 SFDVKD. V lost 0 bases to trimming and J lost 9 bases; unmatched junction nucleotides: 6. CDR3 sequence reads: CATSDLGDRGWGEQFF. The CDR3 region has the DNA TGTGCCACCAGTGATTTGGGGGACAGGGGGTGGGGTGAGCAGTTCTTC.

Here the CDR3 reads CASRRTGQGSYGYTF. The CDR3, as DNA: TGTGCCAGCAGGAGAACTGGACAGGGGTCCTATGGCTACACCTTC. The chain links TRBV28 to TRBJ1-2, with 9 positions matching TRBD1. J gave up 4 bases and V 6 bases, and 9 bases lay outside the gene matches. Germline V CDR1 and CDR2: MDHEN, SYDVKM. There are 15 residues in the CDR3.

The chain has TRBV6-2 or TRBV6-3 and TRBJ2-2; 7 nucleotides agree with TRBD1. This CDR3 is built from 16 residues. Trimming removed 6 bases from V and 0 bases from J; junction bases left unmatched: 7. Germline V gene sequence: CDR1 MNHEY, CDR2 SVGEGT. The CDR3, as DNA: TGTGCCAGCAGCCCTCTCACAGGGGCGAACACCGGGGAGCTGTTTTTT. This sequence encodes CASSPLTGANTGELFF.

This clone was found a few times. The chain carries TRBV12-3 or TRBV12-4 and TRBJ2-7, with 7 positions matching TRBD1. Trimming took 1 base from V and 9 from J; bases not matched to a gene: 0. This CDR3 contains 11 residues. The CDR3 nucleotides are TGTGCCAGCAGTTTAGAGGGGGCGCAGTACTTC. It encodes CASSLEGAQYF.

This chain joins TRBV24-1 and TRBJ2-3; TRBD1 matches 7 bases. The ends lost 3 bases at V and 2 bases at J; junction bases unmatched: 7. CDR1 and CDR2 from the germline V gene are KGHDR and SFDVKD. CDR3 length equals 16 residues. CDR3 sequence: CATSDDRDSHTDTQYF. CDR3 DNA: TGTGCCACCAGTGATGACCGGGACAGTCACACAGATACGCAGTATTTT.

Notes on this clone: The same CDR3 can be traced to other DNA sequences in this sample. This chain joins TRBV28 and TRBJ2-7, with D perhaps TRBD1 (6 bases). Germline CDR1 and CDR2: MDHEN and SYDVKM. The CDR3 has 12 amino acids. Trimming pared 6 bases from V and 0 bases from J, leaving 6 bases between. The DNA of the CDR3 is TGTGCCAGCAGACAGGGCTCCTACGAGCAGTACTTC. Translating it yields CASRQGSYEQYF.

The chain carries TRBV6-5 and TRBJ1-4, with a possible D match to TRBD1 (5 bases). The length of the CDR3 is 14 residues. V was cut by 4 bases and J by 8 bases, with 14 bases left in between. CDR1 is MNHEY, CDR2 SVGAGI, per germline. The DNA for the CDR3 is TGTGCCAGCAGTTTAGGAGACAGTCGAGAAAAACTGTTTTTT. Residues: CASSLGDSREKLFF.

The gene calls are TRBV7-9 and TRBJ1-1, with 9 bases identical to TRBD1. The germline V gene has CDR1 SEHNR and CDR2 FQNEAQ (reference sequence). Losses at the gene ends were 4 bases for V and 7 bases for J; bases not matched to a gene: 7. The CDR3 is 14 residues long. The CDR3 bases are TGTGCCAGCAGCTCGGGACAGGGAAAGGTTGAAGCTTTCTTT. This sequence encodes CASSSGQGKVEAFF. Full variable domain (outside the CDR3, taken from reference TRBV7-9 and TRBJ1-1): DTGVSQNPRHKITKRGQNVTFRCDPISEHNRLYWYRQTLGQGPEFLTYFQNEAQLEKSRLLSDRFSAERPKGSFSTLEIQRTEQGDSAMYLCASSSGQGKVEAFFGQGTRLTVV.

V gene TRBV19 combines with J gene TRBJ2-3; D possibly corresponds to TRBD2 (6 bases). Germline CDR1 reads LNHDA; CDR2 reads SQIVND (reference sequence). The CDR3 runs to 14 residues. V lost 8 bases, J lost 4 bases, and 16 bases lay in between. DNA of the CDR3: TGTGCCAGTGCCGGGACTTTCAAGGCAGATACGCAGTATTTT. This translates into CASAGTFKADTQYF.

This sequence joins TRBV7-2 and TRBJ2-7, with a weak D call TRBD2 (5 bases). The CDR3 sequence is 15 residues long. The V gene lost 0 bases and the J gene lost 4 bases, with 13 bases spanning the gap. Per the germline V gene, CDR1 is SGHTA and CDR2 is FQGNSA. The CDR3 DNA is TGTGCCAGCAGCTTAGCGCACGGGGTTGGGTACGAGCAGTACTTC. Translated, it gives CASSLAHGVGYEQYF.

This sequence joins TRBV15 and TRBJ2-5; D unclear. The length of the CDR3 is 14 residues. Germline-derived CDR1 and CDR2 are LNHNV and YYDKDF (reference sequence). V lost 0 bases to trimming and J lost 1 base, with 6 bases between them. The CDR3 loop is CATSRDLGQETQYF. The DNA for the CDR3 is TGTGCCACCAGCAGAGATCTCGGCCAAGAGACCCAGTACTTC.

As concerns this clone: The sample contains more than one DNA sequence encoding this CDR3. The genes are TRBV5-4 and TRBJ1-2; 7 positions match TRBD1. The germline gives CDR1 SGHNT, CDR2 YYREEE (reference sequence). With 2 bases clipped from V and 3 bases from J, the junction kept 1 base outside the gene matches. The CDR3 consists of 13 residues. CDR3 protein: CASSFTGDYGYTF. In nucleotides, the CDR3 is TGTGCCAGCAGCTTCACAGGGGACTATGGCTACACCTTC.

The chain recombines TRBV5-1 with TRBJ2-7; D is unclear. Trimming removed 2 bases from V and 7 bases from J, with 13 bases in between. CDR3 size: 13 residues. Per germline, CDR1 SGHRS and CDR2 YFSETQ. The CDR3 sequence: CASSFSDFREQYF. The CDR3, as DNA: TGCGCCAGCAGCTTCTCCGACTTCCGGGAGCAGTACTTC.

The chain has TRBV7-8 and TRBJ2-1; 13 bases fit TRBD2. Germline V lookup: CDR1 SGHVS, CDR2 FQNEAQ. CDR3 length equals 21 residues. The trim removed 5 bases at V and 7 bases at J, leaving 23 bases unmatched. CDR3 loop: CASSVNTRTGMGLAGRNEQFF. Here the CDR3 DNA reads TGTGCCAGCAGCGTCAATACACGGACGGGAATGGGACTAGCGGGGAGGAATGAGCAGTTCTTC.

This clone was observed a single time. J is TRBJ2-7 and V is TRBV11-2, with 7 bases fitting TRBD1. V shed 2 bases and J 3 bases; nucleotides not matched to a gene: 4. There are 14 residues in the CDR3. CDR1 is SGHAT and CDR2 is FQNNGV in the germline V gene. CDR3 sequence (DNA): TGTGCCAGCAGCTTACAGGGGGACGTCTACGAGCAGTACTTC. Translation: CASSLQGDVYEQYF.

The CDR3 is CASSVQGATYNEQFF. The CDR3, as DNA: TGTGCCAGTAGTGTACAGGGGGCCACCTACAATGAGCAGTTCTTC. The V gene is TRBV19, the J gene TRBJ2-1, with 9 bases matching TRBD1. The trim removed 5 bases at V and 2 bases at J, leaving 4 bases unmatched. From germline, CDR1 is LNHDA and CDR2 SQIVND (reference sequence). The CDR3 has 15 residues.